A single sample gave rise to the 21 T cell receptor beta chains below, sequenced in a study of cytomegalovirus exposure and HLA in healthy donors. The PCR contained 60 Vbeta and 13 Jbeta primers. Here immunoSEQ multiplex PCR was the method, and the copy in TCRdb shows in-frame clones only, minus some. This repertoire includes 110,000 to 150,000 clones. The source material was PBMCs. Receptor source: a male donor in good health and CMV-seronegative.

The chain uses TRBV5-1 and TRBJ1-5; possibly TRBD1 for D (6 bases). Deletions cut 4 bases from V and 3 bases from J, with 11 bases between. This CDR3 contains 14 residues. The V gene's germline CDR1 is SGHRS and CDR2 YFSETQ. The CDR3 sequence: CASSEGTSNQPQHF. CDR3 DNA: TGCGCCAGCAGCGAGGGGACATCCAATCAGCCCCAGCATTTT. Based on the CDR3 plus reference TRBV5-1 and TRBJ1-5, the full variable domain is KAGVTQTPRYLIKTRGQQVTLSCSPISGHRSVSWYQQTPGQGLQFLFEYFSETQRNKGNFPGRFSGRQFSNSRSEMNVSTLELGDSALYLCASSEGTSNQPQHFGDGTRLSIL.

The genes are TRBV7-3 and TRBJ2-7; 8 bases agree with TRBD2. CDR3 length: 15 residues. Trimming at V came to 5 bases and at J to 1 base, leaving 7 bases not matched to a gene. Germline V gene data show CDR1 as SGHTA and CDR2 as FQGTGA. CDR3 DNA: TGTGCCAGCAGCCTGGGCGCGGGAGGTTCCTACGAGCAGTACTTC. Its protein is CASSLGAGGSYEQYF.

The chain links TRBV7-9 to TRBJ2-1; D remains ambiguous. The CDR3 has 15 amino acids. The germline gives CDR1 SEHNR, CDR2 FQNEAQ (reference sequence). V was cut by 5 bases and J by 2 bases, with 13 bases left in between. CDR3 sequence: CASSPTSLAYNEQFF. The CDR3 DNA follows: TGTGCCAGCAGCCCAACGAGTTTGGCCTACAATGAGCAGTTCTTC.

Comment on this clone: One end of the junction fails to match germline, which may point to a read error. This chain links TRBV6-6 with TRBJ2-7, with D possibly being TRBD1 (6 bases). Germline values: CDR1 MNHNY, CDR2 SVGAGI (reference sequence). This CDR3 is built from 12 residues. The CDR3 region is CASSYTSGTTTF. The CDR3 DNA reads TGTGCCAGCAGTTACACATCCGGGACAACAACATTC.

The chain combines TRBV7-8 with TRBJ1-1; the D gene is possibly TRBD1 (5 bases). The CDR3 is made up of 16 amino acids. V was clipped by 3 bases and J by 0 bases, with 14 bases between them. Per the germline V gene, CDR1 is SGHVS and CDR2 is FQNEAQ. CDR3 in amino acids: CASSLGRGRMNTEAFF. In nucleotides, the CDR3 is TGTGCCAGCAGCTTGGGGCGCGGACGAATGAACACTGAAGCTTTCTTT.

The rearrangement links TRBV14 to TRBJ1-1; TRBD1 matches at 9 bases. The CDR3 length is 16 residues. From germline, CDR1 is SGHDN and CDR2 FVKESK. The V segment lost 3 bases and the J segment 6 bases; nucleotides outside the gene matches: 11. Here the CDR3 reads CASSHHPGQGKAEAFF. CDR3 DNA: TGTGCCAGCAGCCATCACCCGGGACAGGGTAAAGCTGAAGCTTTCTTT. The variable domain in full, with the rest retrieved from reference TRBV14 and TRBJ1-1, is EAGVTQFPSHSVIEKGQTVTLRCDPISGHDNLYWYRRVMGKEIKFLLHFVKESKQDESGMPNNRFLAERTGGTYSTLKVQPAELEDSGVYFCASSHHPGQGKAEAFFGQGTRLTVV.

The V and J genes are TRBV6-1 and TRBJ1-5; no firm D call. Germline values: CDR1 MNHNS, CDR2 SASEGT. The CDR3 consists of 15 residues. Trimming took 8 bases from V and 6 from J, leaving 20 bases between them. In DNA form, the CDR3 reads TGTGCCAGCGCTGGATGGGAGGGCTTAGCTCAGCCCCAGCATTTT. The encoded protein is CASAGWEGLAQPQHF.

The genes are TRBV6-1 and TRBJ2-1, with 9 positions matching TRBD2. Germline V CDR1 and CDR2: MNHNS, SASEGT. The ends lost 4 bases at V and 6 bases at J; junction bases unmatched: 7. The CDR3 consists of 15 residues. The CDR3, as DNA: TGTGCCAGCAGTGTTAGCGGGAGTCTAGGCAATGAGCAGTTCTTC. Encoded protein: CASSVSGSLGNEQFF.

CDR3 region: CASSYGEGEKLFF. The CDR3 nucleotides are TGTGCCAGCAGTTACGGGGAGGGTGAAAAACTGTTTTTT. This sequence joins TRBV6-5 and TRBJ1-4; D remains ambiguous. This CDR3 comprises 13 residues. V was shortened by 2 bases and J by 7 bases, with 8 bases between the two germline ends. Germline V lookup: CDR1 MNHEY, CDR2 SVGAGI.

V and J are TRBV5-1 and TRBJ2-5; the match to TRBD1 covers 8 bases. CDR1 is SGHRS and CDR2 is YFSETQ in the germline V gene. The CDR3 sequence is 15 residues long. J gave up 1 base and V 1 base, and 3 bases lay outside the gene matches. Here the CDR3 DNA reads TGCGCCAGCAGCTTGACGGGGACAGGCCAAGAGACCCAGTACTTC. Protein sequence: CASSLTGTGQETQYF.

CDR3 loop: CAWRLGQGNEQYF. The CDR3 bases are TGTGCCTGGAGGTTGGGACAGGGGAACGAGCAGTACTTC. The gene calls are TRBV30 and TRBJ2-7; 10 nucleotides align to TRBD1. Trimming removed 3 bases from V and 5 bases from J; junction bases left unmatched: 4. The CDR3 extends over 13 amino acids. CDR1 is GTSNPN, CDR2 SVGIG, per germline (reference sequence).

V is TRBV9 and J is TRBJ2-7; weak D call: TRBD2 (5 bases). The V gene lost 2 bases and the J gene lost 5 bases, with 17 bases spanning the gap. The CDR3 consists of 15 residues. Germline V gene lookup returns CDR1 SGDLS and CDR2 YYNGEE. CDR3 DNA: TGTGCCAGCAGCGTCTCTGGTTCACGGGAAAACGAGCAGTACTTC. Translated, it gives CASSVSGSRENEQYF.

The chain joins TRBV14 to TRBJ2-6; no reliable D call. Germline CDR1 reads SGHDN; CDR2 reads FVKESK. Trimming shortened V by 1 base and J by 4 bases, and 23 bases separated the two germline ends. CDR3 length equals 20 residues. CDR3 protein: CASSQGAPWAYLSGANVLTF. The CDR3 DNA sequence: TGTGCCAGCAGCCAAGGCGCGCCGTGGGCATACTTGTCCGGGGCCAACGTCCTGACTTTC. The full variable domain, in which reference TRBV14 and TRBJ2-6 provide the parts outside the CDR3, is EAGVTQFPSHSVIEKGQTVTLRCDPISGHDNLYWYRRVMGKEIKFLLHFVKESKQDESGMPNNRFLAERTGGTYSTLKVQPAELEDSGVYFCASSQGAPWAYLSGANVLTFGAGSRLTVL.

The chain carries TRBV9 and TRBJ2-3; 7 nucleotides agree with TRBD2. Germline CDR1 and CDR2: SGDLS and YYNGEE. The V segment lost 1 base and the J segment 6 bases; nucleotides outside the gene matches: 5. This CDR3 is built from 14 residues. The CDR3 DNA sequence: TGTGCCAGCAGCGTAAGCGGGATTCGGGATACGCAGTATTTT. Protein sequence: CASSVSGIRDTQYF.

The rearrangement uses TRBV30 and TRBJ2-7; TRBD1 is a possible D gene (8 bases). This CDR3 spans 14 amino acids. Between the trimmed V and J ends, which lost 3 bases and 7 bases, there was a span of 19 bases. CDR1 and CDR2 (germline): GTSNPN, SVGIG (reference sequence). The DNA for the CDR3 is TGTGCCTGGAGCGGGGGGCAGGGGGCGCGAGAGCAGTACTTC. Its translation is CAWSGGQGAREQYF.

The chain uses TRBV28 and TRBJ1-3, with unresolved D. V was clipped by 6 bases and J by 1 base, with 7 bases between them. Per germline, CDR1 MDHEN and CDR2 SYDVKM. The CDR3 spans 13 residues. CDR3 in amino acids: CASRYSSGNTIYF. The CDR3, as DNA: TGTGCCAGCAGGTACAGTTCTGGAAACACCATATATTTT.

The rearrangement uses TRBV5-1 and TRBJ1-4; tentative D call: TRBD1 (6 bases). CDR3 length: 16 residues. Germline loops: CDR1 SGHRS, CDR2 YFSETQ. Trimming removed 4 bases from V and 7 bases from J, with 20 bases in between. The CDR3 sequence: CASSTGGAGVREKLFF. CDR3 DNA sequence: TGCGCCAGCAGCACTGGTGGTGCAGGGGTTCGTGAAAAACTGTTTTTT.

The chain combines TRBV6-1 with TRBJ1-2; 10 bases line up with TRBD1. The CDR3 is 15 residues long. J gave up 7 bases and V 4 bases, and 9 bases lay outside the gene matches. The V gene's germline CDR1 is MNHNS and CDR2 SASEGT. The CDR3 here is CASSARDRGSGGYTF. Written as DNA, the CDR3 is TGTGCCAGCAGTGCTAGGGACAGGGGAAGTGGTGGCTACACCTTC.

The chain links TRBV19 to TRBJ1-2; no clear D. The V gene's germline CDR1 is LNHDA and CDR2 SQIVND (reference sequence). This CDR3 has 14 residues. With 4 bases removed from V and 8 bases from J, the gap between germline ends came to 17 bases. The CDR3 loop reads CASSTGLTPGGYTF. In DNA, the CDR3 is TGTGCCAGTAGTACCGGCCTGACGCCGGGGGGCTACACCTTC. The full variable domain, with the rest looked up from reference TRBV19 and TRBJ1-2, is DGGITQSPKYLFRKEGQNVTLSCEQNLNHDAMYWYRQDPGQGLRLIYYSQIVNDFQKGDIAEGYSVSREKKESFPLTVTSAQKNPTAFYLCASSTGLTPGGYTFGSGTRLTVV.

The chain links TRBV25-1 to TRBJ2-7; D unresolved. The V gene lost 0 bases and the J gene lost 7 bases, with 13 bases spanning the gap. The CDR3 has 14 residues. Germline lookup yields CDR1 MGHDK and CDR2 SYGVNS. This chain's CDR3 is CASSEYAAAGEQYF. CDR3 nucleotides: TGTGCCAGCAGTGAATACGCGGCAGCCGGAGAGCAGTACTTC.

The chain carries TRBV4-1 and TRBJ1-1; D gene ambiguous. V lost 0 bases and J lost 5, with 13 bases in between. The CDR3 consists of 15 residues. The germline gives CDR1 MGHRA, CDR2 YSYEKL. The CDR3 loop is CASSQDQAALTEAFF. The CDR3 DNA sequence: TGCGCCAGCAGCCAAGATCAAGCGGCGTTAACTGAAGCTTTCTTT.